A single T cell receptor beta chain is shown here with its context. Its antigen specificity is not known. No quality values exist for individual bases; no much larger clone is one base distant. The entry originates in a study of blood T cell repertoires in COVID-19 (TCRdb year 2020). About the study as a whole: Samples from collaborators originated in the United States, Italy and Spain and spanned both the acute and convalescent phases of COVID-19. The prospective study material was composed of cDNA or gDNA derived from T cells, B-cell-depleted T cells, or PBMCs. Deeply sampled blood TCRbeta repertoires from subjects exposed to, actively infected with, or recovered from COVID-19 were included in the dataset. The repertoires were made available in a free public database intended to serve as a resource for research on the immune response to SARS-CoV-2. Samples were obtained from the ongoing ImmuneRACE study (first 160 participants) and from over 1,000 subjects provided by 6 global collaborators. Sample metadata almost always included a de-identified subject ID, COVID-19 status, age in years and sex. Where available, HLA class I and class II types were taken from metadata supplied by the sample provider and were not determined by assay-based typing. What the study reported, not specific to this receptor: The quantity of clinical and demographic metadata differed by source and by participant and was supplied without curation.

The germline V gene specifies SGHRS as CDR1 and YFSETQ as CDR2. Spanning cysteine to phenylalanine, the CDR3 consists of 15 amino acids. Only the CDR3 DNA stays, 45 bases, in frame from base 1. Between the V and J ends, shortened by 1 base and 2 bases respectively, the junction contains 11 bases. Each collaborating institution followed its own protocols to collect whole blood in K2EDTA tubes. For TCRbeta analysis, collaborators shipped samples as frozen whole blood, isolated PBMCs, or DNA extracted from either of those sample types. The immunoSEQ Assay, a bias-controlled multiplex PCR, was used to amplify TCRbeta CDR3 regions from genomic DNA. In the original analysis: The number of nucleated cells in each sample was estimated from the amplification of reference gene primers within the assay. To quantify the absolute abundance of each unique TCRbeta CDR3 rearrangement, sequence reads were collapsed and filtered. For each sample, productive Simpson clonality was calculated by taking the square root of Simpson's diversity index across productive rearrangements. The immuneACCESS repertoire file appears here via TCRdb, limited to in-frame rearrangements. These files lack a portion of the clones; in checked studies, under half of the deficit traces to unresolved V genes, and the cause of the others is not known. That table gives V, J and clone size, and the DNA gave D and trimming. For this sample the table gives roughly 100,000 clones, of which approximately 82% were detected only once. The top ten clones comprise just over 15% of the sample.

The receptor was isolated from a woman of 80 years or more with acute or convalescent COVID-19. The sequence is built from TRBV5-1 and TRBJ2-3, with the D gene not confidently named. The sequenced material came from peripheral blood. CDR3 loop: CASSLIPRSTDTQYF. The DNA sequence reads TGCGCCAGCAGCTTGATACCGCGGTCCACAGATACGCAGTATTTT.